Following are 7 T cell receptor beta chains from one sample sequenced in a study of lymphopenia after photon versus proton radiotherapy. Libraries were prepared by immunoSEQ multiplex PCR; TCRdb keeps only in-frame clonotypes and omits some of them. This table has 150,000 to 200,000 clones, about 85% appearing once. The sequencing used peripheral blood, collected from a patient treated with photon-based radiotherapy. These receptors were obtained from a man aged 50-59 years with gastric cancer.

In its sample, this clone was seen a few times. The rearrangement uses TRBV7-9 and TRBJ2-3; D may be TRBD2 (6 bases). The germline V and J ends were trimmed by 1 base and 2 bases, with 13 bases remaining between them. The CDR3 is made up of 16 amino acids. Germline V CDR1 and CDR2: SEHNR, FQNEAQ (reference sequence). CDR3 in DNA: TGTGCCAGCAGCTTAGATTGGAGGGGCACCACAGATACGCAGTATTTT. Its translation: CASSLDWRGTTDTQYF. Full variable domain (outside the CDR3, taken from reference TRBV7-9 and TRBJ2-3): DTGVSQNPRHKITKRGQNVTFRCDPISEHNRLYWYRQTLGQGPEFLTYFQNEAQLEKSRLLSDRFSAERPKGSFSTLEIQRTEQGDSAMYLCASSLDWRGTTDTQYFGPGTRLTVL.

The CDR3 here is CASSATGGSTDTQYF. DNA for the CDR3: TGTGCCAGCAGCGCCACAGGGGGTAGCACAGATACGCAGTATTTT. The rearrangement joins TRBV9 to TRBJ2-3, with 8 bases that match TRBD1. The CDR3 spans 15 residues. Germline trimming cut 3 bases from V and 0 bases from J; bases unmatched to any gene: 3. Germline CDR1 reads SGDLS; CDR2 reads YYNGEE.

The chain carries TRBV28 and TRBJ1-5; D not certain. V was shortened by 4 bases and J by 0 bases, with 10 bases between the two germline ends. Germline values: CDR1 MDHEN, CDR2 SYDVKM. This CDR3 has 15 amino acids. Here the CDR3 DNA reads TGTGCCAGCAGTTCCCCAGGTAATAGCAATCAGCCCCAGCATTTT. This encodes CASSSPGNSNQPQHF.

The V and J genes are TRBV27 and TRBJ2-1; D unclear. Germline V lookup: CDR1 MNHEY, CDR2 SMNVEV (reference sequence). The ends were cut back, 6 bases at V and 0 bases at J, with 6 bases in the middle. CDR3 length: 13 residues. CDR3 DNA: TGTGCCAGCAGGTCGGGCTCCTACAATGAGCAGTTCTTC. Protein product: CASRSGSYNEQFF.

The J gene is TRBJ1-1, the V gene TRBV18; D is perhaps TRBD1 (5 bases). CDR3 length: 13 amino acids. The germline V gene has CDR1 KGHSH and CDR2 LQKENI. V lost 5 bases to trimming and J lost 8 bases, with 15 bases between them. Here the CDR3 reads CASSWTEEGEAFF. In DNA, the CDR3 is TGTGCCAGCTCATGGACTGAGGAGGGGGAAGCTTTCTTT. Variable domain in full (rest from reference TRBV18 and TRBJ1-1): NAGVMQNPRHLVRRRGQEARLRCSPMKGHSHVYWYRQLPEEGLKFMVYLQKENIIDESGMPKERFSAEFPKEGPSILRIQQVVRGDSAAYFCASSWTEEGEAFFGQGTRLTVV.

The rearrangement uses TRBV18 and TRBJ2-5; D may be TRBD2 (5 bases). The CDR3 extends over 13 amino acids. Germline CDR1 is KGHSH and CDR2 is LQKENI. Between the trimmed V and J ends, which lost 5 bases and 5 bases, there was a span of 12 bases. CDR3 DNA sequence: TGTGCCAGCTCATTGAGGGCGCAGGAGACCCAGTACTTC. Translated: CASSLRAQETQYF.

CDR3 region: CASSAGTQPQHF. In DNA, the CDR3 is TGTGCCAGCTCAGCGGGGACTCAGCCCCAGCATTTT. The chain has TRBV18 and TRBJ1-5, with D tentatively TRBD1 (5 bases). Trimming took 5 bases from V and 6 from J, leaving 8 bases between them. The V gene's germline CDR1 is KGHSH and CDR2 LQKENI. CDR3 length: 12 residues. Full variable domain (rest looked up from reference TRBV18 and TRBJ1-5): NAGVMQNPRHLVRRRGQEARLRCSPMKGHSHVYWYRQLPEEGLKFMVYLQKENIIDESGMPKERFSAEFPKEGPSILRIQQVVRGDSAAYFCASSAGTQPQHFGDGTRLSIL.